What follows are 32 T cell receptor beta chains derived from one specimen sequenced in a study of regulatory T cells in long-lasting Graves disease. Both iRepertoire HTBI primers and Arm-PCR of CDR3 regions were used to build the TCR beta libraries. TCRdb itself ran the multiplex PCR reads through MiXCR, one entry per CDR3 protein. The data contain 300,000 to 350,000 distinct CDR3 sequences, 15% to 20% of them seen just once; the ten biggest clones take up roughly 27%. As to time point: persistent/refractory GD, antithyroid drugs over 5 years with positive TRAb. PBMC RNA was the source of the TCR library. The sample was peripheral blood mononuclear cells (PBMCs), taken when the disease was refractory, from a patient treated with antithyroid drugs. The receptors shown here come from a female donor with Graves disease.

This clonotype has a handful of counts. The chain links TRBV27 to TRBJ1-5; weak D call: TRBD1 (6 bases). This CDR3 is built from 15 residues. V was clipped by 6 bases and J by 1 base, with 13 bases between them. Germline CDR1 is MNHEY and CDR2 is SMNVEV (reference sequence). This CDR3 is CASSRGRGSNQPQHF. In DNA, the CDR3 is TGTGCCAGCAGCAGAGGGAGGGGGAGCAATCAGCCCCAGCATTTT.

This clonotype was seen ten or more times. The rearrangement uses TRBV11-2 and TRBJ1-5; the match to TRBD1 covers 8 bases. Germline assignment: CDR1 SGHAT and CDR2 FQNNGV. J lost 6 bases, V lost 3 bases, and 1 base had no gene match. This CDR3 comprises 13 residues. CDR3 in amino acids: CASSFGTGQPQHF. CDR3 in DNA: TGTGCCAGCAGCTTTGGGACAGGTCAGCCCCAGCATTTT.

The V gene is TRBV9, the J gene TRBJ1-1; D is possibly TRBD1 (5 bases). This CDR3 contains 14 residues. Looked up from germline, CDR1 is SGDLS and CDR2 is YYNGEE. Between the trimmed V and J ends, which lost 4 bases and 4 bases, there was a span of 14 bases. CDR3 DNA sequence: TGTGCCAGCAGCCCGACCCCGGACACCACTGAAGCTTTCTTT. Translated, it gives CASSPTPDTTEAFF.

This clonotype was recorded at least ten times. The chain uses TRBV30 and TRBJ2-7; 9 bases are shared with TRBD1. This CDR3 is 13 amino acids long. The junction had 3 bases not matched to a gene; V was cut back by 3 bases and J by 3 bases. Germline CDR1 is GTSNPN and CDR2 is SVGIG (reference sequence). The chain's CDR3 is CAWRTTGGYEQYF. DNA of the CDR3: TGTGCCTGGAGGACGACAGGGGGCTACGAGCAGTACTTC.

This clonotype was counted at least ten times. V and J are TRBV24-1 and TRBJ2-7, with 15 nucleotides matching TRBD2. V lost 7 bases to trimming and J lost 1 base; unmatched junction nucleotides: 19. Germline assignment: CDR1 KGHDR and CDR2 SFDVKD. This CDR3 is 21 amino acids long. CDR3 sequence reads: CATSQGYGTSGGTARSYEQYF. The CDR3 region has the DNA TGTGCCACCAGCCAGGGCTACGGGACTAGCGGGGGGACAGCCCGATCCTACGAGCAGTACTTC.

This chain links TRBV6-2 or TRBV6-3 with TRBJ2-3, with D perhaps matching TRBD2 (5 bases). Per germline, CDR1 MNHEY and CDR2 SVGEGT. The CDR3 has 14 residues. V was trimmed by 2 bases and J by 3 bases, leaving 9 bases between them. The CDR3 coding sequence is TGTGCCAGCAGTTACCCCGGGATGACAGATACGCAGTATTTT. It translates to CASSYPGMTDTQYF.

This clonotype was picked up many times. The rearrangement links TRBV6-9 to TRBJ2-7; no firm D call. This CDR3 spans 16 amino acids. The V end was cut by 3 bases, the J end by 0 bases, with 15 bases between. The germline gives CDR1 MNHGY, CDR2 SVAAGI. DNA of the CDR3: TGTGCCAGCAGTTACTCCGGGCTCGGTAGCTCCTACGAGCAGTACTTC. Translated, it gives CASSYSGLGSSYEQYF.

This clonotype was picked up a small number of times. This chain uses TRBV15 with TRBJ2-3; 7 bases match TRBD1. V lost 0 bases and J lost 2; bases outside the gene matches: 8. The CDR3 has 17 residues. The germline V gene encodes CDR1 LNHNV and CDR2 YYDKDF (reference sequence). DNA of the CDR3: TGTGCCACCAGCAGAGATTGGGGACAGATTAACACAGATACGCAGTATTTT. Translation: CATSRDWGQINTDTQYF.

This clonotype was seen only once. This CDR3 fails to terminate in the conserved phenylalanine or tryptophan, so it likely reflects a read error. This chain uses TRBV7-8 with TRBJ1-1, with D perhaps matching TRBD1 (6 bases). This CDR3 spans 16 amino acids. The V end was cut by 6 bases, the J end by 6 bases, with 23 bases between. CDR1 is SGHVS and CDR2 is FQNEAQ in the germline V gene. The CDR3 loop is CASSSPPPGEGSEAFL. The CDR3 nucleotides are TGTGCCAGCAGTTCACCCCCCCCAGGGGAAGGGTCTGAAGCTTTCCTT.

This clonotype was picked up a small number of times. This sequence joins TRBV29-1 and TRBJ2-5; 9 positions agree with TRBD1. The V segment lost 6 bases and the J segment 4 bases; nucleotides outside the gene matches: 6. Per germline, CDR1 SQVTM and CDR2 ANQGSEA. CDR3 length equals 13 residues. The CDR3 region has the DNA TGCAGCGTCTTCCCGGGACAGGGAGAGACCCAGTACTTC. This gives the protein CSVFPGQGETQYF.

This clonotype was seen many times. The V gene is TRBV7-7, the J gene TRBJ1-1, with 8 bases fitting TRBD1. The V gene's germline CDR1 is SSHAT and CDR2 FNYEAQ (reference sequence). The CDR3 totals 13 residues. With 6 bases clipped from V and 3 bases from J, the junction kept 3 bases outside the gene matches. CDR3 loop: CASSLDRDTEAFF. The DNA of the CDR3 is TGTGCCAGCAGTTTGGACAGGGACACTGAAGCTTTCTTT.

In this sample, this clonotype turned up many times. The chain combines TRBV28 with TRBJ2-5; TRBD1 agrees at 11 bases. In germline, CDR1 is MDHEN, CDR2 SYDVKM. The CDR3 has 15 residues. Trimming removed 4 bases from V and 5 bases from J; junction bases left unmatched: 6. The CDR3 DNA follows: TGTGCCAGCAGTTCAGGACAGGGGGCGAGGGAGACCCAGTACTTC. Protein product: CASSSGQGARETQYF.

This clonotype was observed many times. The chain is built from TRBV10-3 and TRBJ1-2; 10 nucleotides line up with TRBD1. The germline gives CDR1 ENHRY, CDR2 SYGVKD. After removal of 5 bases from V and 5 bases from J, the junction contained 11 bases not matched to a gene. There are 16 residues in the CDR3. CDR3 in amino acids: CAISPGQGPQYYGYTF. CDR3 nucleotide sequence: TGTGCCATCAGTCCGGGACAGGGGCCCCAGTATTATGGCTACACCTTC.

This clonotype was seen only a few times. The chain joins TRBV2 to TRBJ2-5, with D possibly TRBD1 on 5 matching bases. Trimming removed 4 bases at V and 2 bases at J, with 8 bases between. Germline V CDR1 and CDR2: SNHLY, FYNNEI. This CDR3 contains 13 residues. CDR3 nucleotides: TGTGCCAGCAGTGTGAGACAGCAAGAGACCCAGTACTTC. This translates into CASSVRQQETQYF.

The CDR3 spells CASSRGPYQPQHF. The CDR3 coding sequence is TGCGCCAGCAGCCGGGGGCCCTATCAGCCCCAGCATTTT. V and J are TRBV5-1 and TRBJ1-5; tentative D call: TRBD1 (6 bases). V dropped 4 bases and J dropped 5 bases, with 10 bases sitting between them. Germline V gives CDR1 SGHRS, CDR2 YFSETQ. The CDR3 contains 13 residues.

The J gene is TRBJ2-1, the V gene TRBV28; 10 positions match TRBD2. The CDR3 contains 15 residues. CDR1 is MDHEN and CDR2 is SYDVKM in the germline V gene. The V segment lost 2 bases and the J segment 7 bases; nucleotides outside the gene matches: 5. The CDR3 loop reads CASSLNLAGVNEQFF. Written as DNA, the CDR3 is TGTGCCAGCAGTTTAAATCTAGCGGGAGTGAATGAGCAGTTCTTC.

This clonotype was counted between two and nine times. The V and J genes are TRBV11-2 and TRBJ2-7; D unclear. There are 14 residues in the CDR3. Germline V lookup: CDR1 SGHAT, CDR2 FQNNGV. The V end was cut by 2 bases, the J end by 5 bases, with 13 bases between. In nucleotides, the CDR3 is TGTGCCAGCAGCTTATTATCCCCGACGAACGAGCAGTACTTC. It is translated as CASSLLSPTNEQYF.

There are many counts of this clonotype. The chain has TRBV11-3 and TRBJ1-2; D not resolved. Germline lookup yields CDR1 SGHNT and CDR2 YENEEA. Deletions cut 5 bases from V and 2 bases from J, with 15 bases between. This CDR3 comprises 15 residues. CDR3 coding DNA: TGTGCCAGCAGCCCTCCTGTGACATTGAACTATGGCTACACCTTC. It yields the protein CASSPPVTLNYGYTF.

This clonotype was seen at least ten times. V gene TRBV13 combines with J gene TRBJ2-7; D uncertain. The germline V gene has CDR1 PRHDT and CDR2 FYEKMQ (reference sequence). This CDR3 is built from 17 residues. Trimming pared 2 bases from V and 4 bases from J, leaving 21 bases between. DNA of the CDR3: TGTGCCAGCAGCTTATTGCTATCGACGGACCGGTCATACGAGCAGTACTTC. Translating gives CASSLLLSTDRSYEQYF.

This clonotype was recorded at least ten times. DNA of the CDR3: TGTGCCAGCAGTTTCGCCGGGGTGACCGGGGAGCTGTTTTTT. Translation: CASSFAGVTGELFF. The chain carries TRBV12-3 or TRBV12-4 and TRBJ2-2; possible D gene TRBD2, 5 bases. CDR3 length: 14 residues. Deletions cut 3 bases from V and 5 bases from J, with 10 bases between.

The sample holds many counts of this clonotype. V usage is TRBV6-1 and J usage is TRBJ1-2; weak D call: TRBD1 (5 bases). Trimming removed 9 bases at V and 6 bases at J, with 17 bases between. This CDR3 region has 13 residues. Per the germline V gene, CDR1 is MNHNS and CDR2 is SASEGT. The CDR3 DNA is TGTGCCAGTGCGCAGGGCTCCCTTGATGGCTACACCTTC. It encodes CASAQGSLDGYTF.

This clonotype was counted at least ten times. This rearrangement joins TRBV20-1 to TRBJ1-1, with 7 bases matching TRBD1. The CDR3 consists of 15 residues. Germline assignment: CDR1 DFQATT and CDR2 SNEGSKA (reference sequence). V was pared by 0 bases and J by 4 bases, with 8 bases of the junction left unmatched. The CDR3 here is CSAREKTGSGTEAFF. The DNA of the CDR3 is TGCAGTGCTAGAGAGAAGACAGGGAGTGGCACTGAAGCTTTCTTT.

Comments on this clonotype: The junction does not match germline at one end; this may be a read error. The gene calls are TRBV12-3 or TRBV12-4 and TRBJ1-5, with D perhaps TRBD1 (6 bases). CDR3 size: 13 residues. CDR3 region: CASSLGQFQSQHF. In DNA form, the CDR3 reads TGTGCCAGCAGCCTTGGACAGTTTCAGTCCCAGCATTTT.

In nucleotides, the CDR3 is TGTGCCAGCAGTCCGACAGGGCTTTCTAACTATGGCTACACCTTC. Translated: CASSPTGLSNYGYTF. The rearrangement joins TRBV28 to TRBJ1-2, with 7 nucleotides matching TRBD1. After removal of 5 bases from V and 0 bases from J, the junction contained 6 bases not matched to a gene. This CDR3 has 15 residues. Germline CDR1 reads MDHEN; CDR2 reads SYDVKM.

This chain links TRBV5-1 with TRBJ2-7, with TRBD2 matching 7 bases. Germline-derived CDR1 and CDR2 are SGHRS and YFSETQ. Losses at the gene ends were 0 bases for V and 3 bases for J; bases not matched to a gene: 6. CDR3 length: 15 amino acids. This CDR3 reads CASSLDPGGVYEQYF. CDR3 in DNA: TGCGCCAGCAGCTTGGATCCGGGAGGCGTCTACGAGCAGTACTTC.

In its sample, this clonotype was seen many times. The chain links TRBV11-2 to TRBJ1-1; no reliable D call. CDR3 length: 15 residues. Germline CDR1 is SGHAT and CDR2 is FQNNGV. V was clipped by 0 bases and J by 0 bases, with 8 bases between them. CDR3 protein: CASSLDKAMNTEAFF. DNA for the CDR3: TGTGCCAGCAGCTTAGATAAAGCCATGAACACTGAAGCTTTCTTT.

The chain couples TRBV11-2 to TRBJ1-1; no firm D call. CDR3 length: 15 amino acids. The germline gives CDR1 SGHAT, CDR2 FQNNGV. Trimming left V 3 bases short and J 1 base short, with 12 bases between. The CDR3 coding sequence is TGTGCCAGCAGCTTCCTCACACTCCGGAACACTGAAGCTTTCTTT. Translating it yields CASSFLTLRNTEAFF.

The rearrangement uses TRBV20-1 and TRBJ2-3, with D perhaps given as TRBD1 or TRBD2 (5 bases each). CDR1 is DFQATT, CDR2 SNEGSKA, per germline (reference sequence). Trimming pared 3 bases from V and 0 bases from J, leaving 13 bases between. The CDR3 runs 15 residues. This CDR3 reads CSARGDGASTDTQYF. The CDR3 region has the DNA TGCAGTGCTAGGGGGGACGGAGCTAGCACAGATACGCAGTATTTT.

This clonotype was observed a handful of times. J is TRBJ2-2 and V is TRBV4-2; D not resolved. This CDR3 region has 16 residues. Germline V lookup: CDR1 LGHNA, CDR2 YNFKEQ. Trimming shortened V by 4 bases and J by 0 bases, and 12 bases separated the two germline ends. CDR3 region: CASSPLWAPNTGELFF. CDR3 coding DNA: TGTGCCAGCAGCCCCTTGTGGGCCCCGAACACCGGGGAGCTGTTTTTT.

The table lists this clonotype with many counts. J is TRBJ1-2 and V is TRBV6-4; 7 bases align to TRBD1. The J segment lost 1 base and the V segment lost 0 bases, leaving 8 bases of the junction unmatched. Germline V gives CDR1 MRHNA, CDR2 SNTAGT. The CDR3 totals 17 residues. The chain's CDR3 is CASSDSDRARYNYGYTF. The CDR3, as DNA: TGTGCCAGCAGTGACTCAGACAGGGCCCGATATAACTATGGCTACACCTTC.

The V call is TRBV5-1, the J call TRBJ2-5; 7 bases line up with TRBD2. CDR3 length: 14 amino acids. The V and J ends lost 1 base and 2 bases, in that order; junction bases with no gene match: 2. Germline values: CDR1 SGHRS, CDR2 YFSETQ. The CDR3 loop reads CASSLWRGQETQYF. CDR3 bases: TGCGCCAGCAGCTTGTGGCGGGGGCAAGAGACCCAGTACTTC.

This clonotype was detected many times. The chain uses TRBV12-3 or TRBV12-4 and TRBJ1-2, with TRBD1 matching over 7 bases. With V trimmed by 4 bases and J by 4 bases, 9 bases remained unmatched. CDR3 size: 15 residues. The DNA of the CDR3 is TGTGCCAGCAGTTCGCCCACCGGGACAGTCTATGGCTACACCTTC. Encoded protein: CASSSPTGTVYGYTF.